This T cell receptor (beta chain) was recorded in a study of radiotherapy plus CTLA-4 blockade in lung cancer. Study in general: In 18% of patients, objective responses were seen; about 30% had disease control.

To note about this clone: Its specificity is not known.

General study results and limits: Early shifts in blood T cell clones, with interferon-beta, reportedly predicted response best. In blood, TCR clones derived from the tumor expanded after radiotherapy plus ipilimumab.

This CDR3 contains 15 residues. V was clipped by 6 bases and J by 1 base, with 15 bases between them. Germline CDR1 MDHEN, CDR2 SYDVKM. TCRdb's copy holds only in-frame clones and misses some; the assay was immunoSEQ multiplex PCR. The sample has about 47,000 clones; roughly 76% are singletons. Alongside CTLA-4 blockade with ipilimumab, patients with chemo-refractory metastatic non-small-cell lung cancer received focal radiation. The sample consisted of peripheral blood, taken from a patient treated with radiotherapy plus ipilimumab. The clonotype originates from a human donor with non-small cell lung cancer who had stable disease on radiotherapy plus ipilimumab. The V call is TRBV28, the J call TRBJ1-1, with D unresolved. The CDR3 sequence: CASSSWVMGNTEAFF. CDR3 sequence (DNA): TGTGCCAGCAGCTCCTGGGTGATGGGGAACACTGAAGCTTTCTTT.